The present T cell receptor (beta chain) was sequenced within a study of blood T cells in healthy people across ages. Combining a sample-barcoded 5' primer with a J-beta primer mix, a second PCR ran for roughly 7 to 12 cycles. TCRdb reanalysed the 5' RACE reads using MiXCR and keeps one entry per CDR3 protein. The table includes some 640,000 distinct CDR3 sequences, about 30% detected once. A few counts support this clonotype. A much larger clone differs by one base, so this may be a read error. This clonotype originated in a woman of 80 years or more in good health. Sequencing input: blood.

The CDR3 protein is CASSLARGLYNEQYF. CDR3 coding DNA: TGTGCCAGCAGCTTAGCGAGGGGACTGTACAATGAGCAGTACTTC. The V and J genes are TRBV7-2 and TRBJ2-5; D is perhaps TRBD2 (6 bases). Germline loops: CDR1 SGHTA, CDR2 FQGNSA. V was cut by 0 bases and J by 11 bases, with 19 bases left in between. The CDR3 consists of 15 residues.